This is a list of T cell receptor beta chains from one sample in a study of T cells in Graves' hyperthyroidism and ophthalmopathy. MiXCR, run by TCRdb on the multiplex PCR reads, gives a single entry per CDR3 protein. Among about 610,000 distinct CDR3 sequences listed, roughly 14% were seen once. Sequencing was done on a sample of blood. The receptors originated from a woman aged 40 to 50 with Graves' ophthalmopathy. Each CDR3 is given with its conserved first and last residue. The D gene is left open where the match is weak. Only part of the rows carry a size: once, few, many, or a class if the clone is expanded.

J gene | D gene | V gene | clone size | CDR3 protein | CDR3 DNA
TRBJ2-7 | TRBD2 | TRBV5-1 | many | CASRTSTDYEQYF | TGCGCCAGCCGGACTAGCACCGACTACGAGCAGTACTTC
TRBJ2-7 | - | TRBV6-5 | many | CASSYRGGYEQYF | TGTGCCAGCAGTTACCGAGGGGGCTACGAGCAGTACTTC
TRBJ2-7 | TRBD2 | TRBV18 | few | CASSPGTSGIHSYEQYF | TGTGCCAGCTCACCCGGGACTAGCGGGATTCACTCCTACGAGCAGTACTTC
TRBJ2-5 | - | TRBV28 | - | CASSLSPAKSQETQYF | TGTGCCAGCAGTTTATCCCCAGCCAAGTCACAAGAGACCCAGTACTTC
TRBJ2-2 | - | TRBV6-5 | many | CATIWSFPGELFF | TGTGCCACCATATGGAGCTTCCCCGGGGAGCTGTTTTTT
TRBJ1-2 | - | TRBV4-1 | - | CASSQVGVRNLGYTF | TGCGCCAGCAGCCAAGTAGGGGTTAGGAATTTGGGCTACACCTTC
TRBJ1-2 | - | TRBV19 | many | CASSRRPTNGYTF | TGTGCCAGTAGCAGGCGCCCTACTAATGGCTACACCTTC
TRBJ1-1 | - | TRBV15 | few | CATSAGRGAEAFF | TGTGCCACCAGCGCAGGGAGGGGAGCTGAAGCTTTCTTT
TRBJ2-7 | - | TRBV27 | many | CASSLGGTPFDEQYF | TGTGCCAGCAGTTTAGGGGGGACACCCTTTGACGAGCAGTACTTC
TRBJ2-7 | TRBD1 | TRBV28 | many | CASNLAGGYEQYF | TGTGCCAGCAATTTGGCAGGGGGCTACGAGCAGTACTTC
TRBJ2-7 | - | TRBV7-9 | many | CASSSERSYEQYF | TGTGCCAGCAGCTCGGAGCGGTCCTACGAGCAGTACTTC
TRBJ1-2 | - | TRBV20-1 | many | CSAKAGANNYGYTF | TGCAGTGCTAAGGCAGGAGCAAATAACTATGGCTACACCTTC
TRBJ2-7 | - | TRBV12-3/TRBV12-4 | many | CASSLRPSSYEQYF | TGTGCCAGCAGTCTCAGGCCGAGCTCCTACGAGCAGTACTTC
TRBJ2-5 | - | TRBV19 | few | CASSYGGSRETQYF | TGTGCCAGTAGTTACGGGGGATCTCGGGAGACCCAGTACTTC
TRBJ2-5 | - | TRBV12-3/TRBV12-4 | many | CASNLGLRNQETQYF | TGTGCCAGCAACCTGGGACTTCGCAACCAAGAGACCCAGTACTTC
TRBJ2-2 | TRBD1 | TRBV5-1 | many | CASRRGGSGTGELFF | TGCGCCAGCAGGAGAGGGGGCAGTGGCACCGGGGAGCTGTTTTTT
TRBJ1-1 | - | TRBV28 | many | CASRGITEAFF | TGTGCCAGCAGGGGTATCACTGAAGCTTTCTTT
TRBJ2-5 | - | TRBV9 | many | CASSPLGVMGETQYF | TGTGCCAGCAGCCCCCTCGGGGTCATGGGGGAGACCCAGTACTTC
TRBJ1-1 | - | TRBV6-2/TRBV6-3 | many | CASSYGPGQLLGNTEAFF | TGTGCCAGCAGTTACGGACCTGGACAGCTCTTGGGGAACACTGAAGCTTTCTTT
TRBJ1-2 | - | TRBV5-4 | - | CASSQVREPYGYTF | TGTGCCAGCAGCCAGGTTAGAGAGCCGTATGGCTACACCTTC
TRBJ2-4 | - | TRBV28 | many | CASSLLQNIQYF | TGTGCCAGCAGTTTACTTCAGAACATTCAGTACTTC
TRBJ1-1 | - | TRBV18 | many | CASSPPGAGRGTEAFF | TGTGCCAGCTCACCACCGGGGGCCGGGAGGGGCACTGAAGCTTTCTTT
TRBJ2-5 | - | TRBV11-2 | many | CASSLGRTFQETQYF | TGTGCCAGCAGCTTAGGCCGGACTTTTCAAGAGACCCAGTACTTC
TRBJ2-7 | - | TRBV6-2/TRBV6-3 | - | CASWGFDQRSYYEQYF | TGTGCCAGCTGGGGCTTCGATCAGCGGAGCTACTACGAGCAGTACTTC
TRBJ2-5 | TRBD2 | TRBV20-1 | many | CSARLAGQEETQYF | TGCAGTGCTAGACTAGCGGGGCAAGAAGAGACCCAGTACTTC
TRBJ2-7 | - | TRBV29-1 | many | CSVGDRSSGEQYF | TGCAGCGTGGGAGACAGGTCCTCGGGCGAGCAGTACTTC
TRBJ2-5 | - | TRBV20-1 | many | CSANEGEETQYF | TGCAGTGCTAATGAGGGAGAGGAGACCCAGTACTTC
TRBJ2-7 | - | TRBV11-2 | many | CASSSSTGTESYEQYF | TGTGCCAGCAGCTCCTCGACCGGGACGGAATCCTACGAGCAGTACTTC
TRBJ2-7 | - | TRBV7-9 | many | CASSLEFRSAEQYF | TGTGCCAGCAGCTTAGAGTTTAGATCGGCCGAGCAGTACTTC
TRBJ1-5 | - | TRBV15 | many | CATSGTIRDQPQHF | TGTGCCACCAGCGGGACGATCAGAGATCAGCCCCAGCATTTT
TRBJ2-7 | - | TRBV7-9 | many | CASSSPTGRLSYEQYF | TGTGCCAGCAGCTCCCCTACGGGCCGGCTCTCCTACGAGCAGTACTTC
TRBJ2-3 | - | TRBV28 | few | CASSLFQGTDTQYF | TGTGCCAGCAGTTTGTTTCAGGGTACAGATACGCAGTATTTT
TRBJ1-1 | - | TRBV6-2/TRBV6-3 | - | CASRTGEGLTDEAFF | TGTGCCAGCAGAACGGGGGAAGGGCTAACTGATGAAGCTTTCTTT
TRBJ2-4 | - | TRBV18 | many | CASSPYGGTLAKNIQYF | TGTGCCAGCTCACCATATGGAGGGACACTAGCCAAAAACATTCAGTACTTC